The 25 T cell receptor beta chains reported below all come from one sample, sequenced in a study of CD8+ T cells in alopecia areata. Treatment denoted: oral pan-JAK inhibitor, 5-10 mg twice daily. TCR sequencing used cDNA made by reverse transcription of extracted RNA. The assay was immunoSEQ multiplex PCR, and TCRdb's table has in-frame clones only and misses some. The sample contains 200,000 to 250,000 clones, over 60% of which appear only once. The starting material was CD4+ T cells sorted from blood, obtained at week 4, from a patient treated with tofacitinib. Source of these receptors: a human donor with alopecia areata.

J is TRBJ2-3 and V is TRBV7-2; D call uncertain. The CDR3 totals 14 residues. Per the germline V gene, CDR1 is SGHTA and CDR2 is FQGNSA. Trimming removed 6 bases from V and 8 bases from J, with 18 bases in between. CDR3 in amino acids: CASSAPPIYGTQYF. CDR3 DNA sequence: TGTGCCAGCAGTGCGCCCCCGATCTATGGTACGCAGTATTTT.

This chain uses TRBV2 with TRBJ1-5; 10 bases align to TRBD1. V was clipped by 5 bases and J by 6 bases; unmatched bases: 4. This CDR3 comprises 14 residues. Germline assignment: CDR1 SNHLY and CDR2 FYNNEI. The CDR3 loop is CASSYGQGGQPQHF. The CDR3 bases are TGTGCCAGCAGTTACGGACAGGGGGGTCAGCCCCAGCATTTT.

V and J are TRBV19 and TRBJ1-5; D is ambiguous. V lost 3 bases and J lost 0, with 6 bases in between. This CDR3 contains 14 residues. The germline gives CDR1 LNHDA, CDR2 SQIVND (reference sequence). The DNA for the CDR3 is TGTGCCAGTAGTATGTCGTTTAGCAATCAGCCCCAGCATTTT. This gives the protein CASSMSFSNQPQHF.

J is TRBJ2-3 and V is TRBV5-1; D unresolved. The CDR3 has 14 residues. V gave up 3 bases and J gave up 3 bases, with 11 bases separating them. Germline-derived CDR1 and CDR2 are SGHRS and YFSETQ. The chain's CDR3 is CASSSEKSTDTQYF. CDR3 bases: TGCGCCAGCAGCTCGGAAAAGTCGACAGATACGCAGTATTTT.

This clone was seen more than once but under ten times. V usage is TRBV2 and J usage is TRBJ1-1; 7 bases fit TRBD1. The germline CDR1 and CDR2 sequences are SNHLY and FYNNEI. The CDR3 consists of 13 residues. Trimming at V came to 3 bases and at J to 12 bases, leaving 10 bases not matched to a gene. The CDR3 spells CASSDGPGQKTFF. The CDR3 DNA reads TGTGCCAGCAGTGACGGTCCGGGACAGAAGACTTTCTTT.

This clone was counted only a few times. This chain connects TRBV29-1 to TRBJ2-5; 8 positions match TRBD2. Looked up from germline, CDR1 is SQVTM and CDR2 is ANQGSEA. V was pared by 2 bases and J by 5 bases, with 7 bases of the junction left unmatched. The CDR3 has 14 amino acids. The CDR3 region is CSVERQSGGETQYF. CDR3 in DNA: TGCAGCGTTGAAAGGCAGTCGGGGGGGGAGACCCAGTACTTC.

The CDR3 sequence: CASSQDPGGAYGYTF. CDR3 DNA sequence: TGCGCCAGCAGCCAAGACCCGGGGGGGGCGTATGGCTACACCTTC. The V call is TRBV4-3, the J call TRBJ1-2; a weak D match, TRBD1 (6 bases). Germline CDR1 LGHNA, CDR2 YSLEER. The CDR3 spans 15 residues. Trimming shortened V by 0 bases and J by 5 bases, and 13 bases separated the two germline ends.

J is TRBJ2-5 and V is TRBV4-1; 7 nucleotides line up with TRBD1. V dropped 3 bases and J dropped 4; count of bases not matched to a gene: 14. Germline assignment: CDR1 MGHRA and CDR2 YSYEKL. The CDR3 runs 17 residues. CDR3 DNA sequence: TGCGCCAGCAGCCAGAGGGGGCAGTCCCCAAAAAGAGAGACCCAGTACTTC. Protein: CASSQRGQSPKRETQYF.

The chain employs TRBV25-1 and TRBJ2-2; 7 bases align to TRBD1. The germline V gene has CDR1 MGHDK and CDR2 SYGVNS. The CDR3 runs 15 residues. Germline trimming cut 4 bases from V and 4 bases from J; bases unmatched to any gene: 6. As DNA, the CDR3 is TGTGCCAGCAGTGGGCGGACAGGACTCACCGGGGAGCTGTTTTTT. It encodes CASSGRTGLTGELFF.

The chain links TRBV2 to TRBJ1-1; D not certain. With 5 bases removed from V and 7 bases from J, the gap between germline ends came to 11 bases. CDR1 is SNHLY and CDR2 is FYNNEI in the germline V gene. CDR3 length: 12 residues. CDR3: CASSLYGIEAFF. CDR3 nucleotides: TGTGCCAGCAGTCTCTACGGGATTGAAGCTTTCTTT.

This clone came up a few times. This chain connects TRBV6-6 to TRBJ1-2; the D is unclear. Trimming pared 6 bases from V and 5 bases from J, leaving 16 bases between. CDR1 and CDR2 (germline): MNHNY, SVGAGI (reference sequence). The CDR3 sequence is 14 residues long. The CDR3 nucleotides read TGTGCCAGCAGCTCCCCAGCCAGACAATATGGCTACACCTTC. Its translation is CASSSPARQYGYTF.

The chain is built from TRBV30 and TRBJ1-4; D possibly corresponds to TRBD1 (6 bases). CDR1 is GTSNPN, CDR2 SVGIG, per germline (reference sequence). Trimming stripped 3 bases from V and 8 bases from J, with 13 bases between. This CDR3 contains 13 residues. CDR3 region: CAWSRGAWEKLFF. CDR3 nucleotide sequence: TGTGCCTGGAGCAGGGGAGCCTGGGAAAAACTGTTTTTT.

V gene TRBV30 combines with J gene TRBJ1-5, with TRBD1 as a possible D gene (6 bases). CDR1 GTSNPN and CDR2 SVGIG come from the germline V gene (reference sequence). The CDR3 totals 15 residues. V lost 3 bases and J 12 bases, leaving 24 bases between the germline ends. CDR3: CAWSAGSAVGGNQHF. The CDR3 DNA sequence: TGTGCCTGGAGCGCCGGCTCGGCCGTGGGGGGCAACCAGCATTTT.

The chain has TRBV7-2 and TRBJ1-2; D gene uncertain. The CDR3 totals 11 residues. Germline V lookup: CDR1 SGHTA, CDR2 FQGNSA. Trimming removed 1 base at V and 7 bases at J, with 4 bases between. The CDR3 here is CASSLGIGYTF. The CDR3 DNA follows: TGTGCCAGCAGCTTAGGGATTGGCTACACCTTC.

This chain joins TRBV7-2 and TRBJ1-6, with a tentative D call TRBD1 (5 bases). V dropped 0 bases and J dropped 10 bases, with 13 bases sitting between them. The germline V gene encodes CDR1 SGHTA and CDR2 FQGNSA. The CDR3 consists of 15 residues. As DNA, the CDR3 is TGTGCCAGCAGCTTAGCGCGGTCAGGGTGGTCACCCCTCCACTTT. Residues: CASSLARSGWSPLHF.

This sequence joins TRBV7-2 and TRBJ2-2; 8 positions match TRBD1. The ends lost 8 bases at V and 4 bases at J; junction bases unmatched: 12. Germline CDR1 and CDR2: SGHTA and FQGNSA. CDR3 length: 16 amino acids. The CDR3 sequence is CASLTGATSGTGELFF. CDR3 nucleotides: TGTGCCAGCTTGACAGGGGCCACCTCCGGCACCGGGGAGCTGTTTTTT.

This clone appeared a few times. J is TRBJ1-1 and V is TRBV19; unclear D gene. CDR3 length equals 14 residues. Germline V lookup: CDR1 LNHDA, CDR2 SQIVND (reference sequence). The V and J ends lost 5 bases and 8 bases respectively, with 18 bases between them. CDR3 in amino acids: CASSPTGNPLEAFF. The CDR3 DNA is TGTGCCAGTAGTCCGACGGGCAATCCTTTAGAAGCTTTCTTT.

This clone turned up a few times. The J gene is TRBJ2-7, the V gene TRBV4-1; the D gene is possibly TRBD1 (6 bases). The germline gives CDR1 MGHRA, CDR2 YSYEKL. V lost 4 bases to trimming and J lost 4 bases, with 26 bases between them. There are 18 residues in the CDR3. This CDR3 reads CASSPWATGLLGTYEQYF. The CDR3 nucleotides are TGCGCCAGCAGCCCCTGGGCAACAGGGCTCCTGGGAACTTACGAGCAGTACTTC.

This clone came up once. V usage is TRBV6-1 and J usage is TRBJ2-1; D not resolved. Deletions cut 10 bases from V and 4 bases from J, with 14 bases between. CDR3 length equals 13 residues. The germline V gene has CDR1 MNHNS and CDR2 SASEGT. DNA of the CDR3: TGTGCCATCCTACGGACGGATTACAATGAGCAGTTCTTC. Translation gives CAILRTDYNEQFF.

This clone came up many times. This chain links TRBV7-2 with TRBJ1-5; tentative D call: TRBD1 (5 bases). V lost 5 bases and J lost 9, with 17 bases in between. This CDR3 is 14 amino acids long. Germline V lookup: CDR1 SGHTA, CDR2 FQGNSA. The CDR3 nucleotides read TGTGCCAGCAGCCCGGGGGGGGACGCCCGGCCCCAGCATTTT. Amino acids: CASSPGGDARPQHF. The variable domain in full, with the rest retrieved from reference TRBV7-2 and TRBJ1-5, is GAGVSQSPSNKVTEKGKDVELRCDPISGHTALYWYRQSLGQGLEFLIYFQGNSAPDKSGLPSDRFSAERTGGSVSTLTIQRTQQEDSAVYLCASSPGGDARPQHFGDGTRLSIL.

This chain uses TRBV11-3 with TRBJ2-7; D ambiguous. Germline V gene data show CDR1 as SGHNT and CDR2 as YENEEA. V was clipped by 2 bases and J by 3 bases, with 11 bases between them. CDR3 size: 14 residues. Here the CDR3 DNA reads TGTGCCAGCAGCTTAACAACGGCTCGCTACGAGCAGTACTTC. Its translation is CASSLTTARYEQYF.

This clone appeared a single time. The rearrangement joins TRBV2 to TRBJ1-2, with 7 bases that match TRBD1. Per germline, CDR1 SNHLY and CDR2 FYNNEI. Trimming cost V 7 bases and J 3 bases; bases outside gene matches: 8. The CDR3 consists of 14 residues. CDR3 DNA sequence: TGTGCCAGCAAAATGAGAGGGGGCGACTATGGCTACACCTTC. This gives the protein CASKMRGGDYGYTF.

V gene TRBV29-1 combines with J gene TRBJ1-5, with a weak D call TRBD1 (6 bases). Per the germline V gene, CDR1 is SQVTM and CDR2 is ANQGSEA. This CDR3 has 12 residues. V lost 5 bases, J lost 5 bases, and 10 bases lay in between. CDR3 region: CSVHRAHQPQHF. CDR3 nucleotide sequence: TGCAGCGTTCACAGGGCACATCAGCCCCAGCATTTT.

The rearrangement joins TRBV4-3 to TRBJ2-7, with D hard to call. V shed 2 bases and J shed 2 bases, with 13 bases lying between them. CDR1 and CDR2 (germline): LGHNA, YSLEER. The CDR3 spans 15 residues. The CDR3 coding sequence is TGCGCCAGCAGCCAATCTAACTACGGCCCCTACGAGCAGTACTTC. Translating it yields CASSQSNYGPYEQYF.

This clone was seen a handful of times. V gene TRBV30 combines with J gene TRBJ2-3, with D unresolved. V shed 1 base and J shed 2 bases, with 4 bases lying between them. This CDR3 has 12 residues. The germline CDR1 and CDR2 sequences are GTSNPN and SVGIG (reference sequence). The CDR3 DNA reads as TGTGCCTGGAGTGAAAACACAGATACGCAGTATTTT. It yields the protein CAWSENTDTQYF.